This T cell receptor (beta chain) stems from a study of shared clonotypes between healthy human individuals. Broader study findings: Clonotypes shared by all four sorted-subset donors had higher generation probabilities than non-shared clonotypes.

The table came from immunoSEQ multiplex PCR; TCRdb's copy has only in-frame clones and leaves some out. The sample records over 850,000 clones, about four fifths being singletons. Points on this clone: The antigen remains undetermined.

The CDR3 has 16 amino acids. This receptor was obtained from a man aged 18-30 years in good health. Some clones in this sample may be carry-over from other donors' samples. The chain carries TRBV21-1 and TRBJ1-5; the D segment call TRBD1 is taken from the table without a DNA check. TRBV21-1 constitutes a pseudogene. Sequences were obtained from memory CD4+ T cells from PBMCs. The sample's subset: CD45RA-negative fraction. CDR3 sequence (DNA): TGTGCCAGCAGCCAGTACCGGGACAGGTTTAATCAGCCCCAGCATTTT. Translating gives CASSQYRDRFNQPQHF.